A single sample is the source of the 13 T cell receptor beta chains below, sequenced in a study of CD8 T cells in ankylosing spondylitis (dated by TCRdb to 2017 to 2019). Study-wide conclusions, independent of this receptor: A TCR beta motif of roughly 8 highly homologous amino acid variants appeared characteristic of blood from ankylosing spondylitis patients.

Antigen specificity for these receptors is unknown. Libraries were prepared through 5' RACE. The instrument was an Illumina HiSeq 2500. Through fastp at Q25 and MiXCR, TCRdb rebuilt clones from the public reads, retaining in-frame beta chains. Rows merge per CDR3 protein into single entries with the most common DNA and genes. The sample table holds under 550,000 distinct CDR3 sequences, of which 25% to 30% were seen once. Roughly 1% of the sample is held by the ten biggest clonotypes. Sequencing was performed on blood, either unsorted or a sorted T cell fraction (not recorded which). The receptors were gathered from a male donor with ankylosing spondylitis.

The chain uses TRBV20-1 and TRBJ2-7; TRBD2 matches at 8 bases. Germline CDR1 reads DFQATT; CDR2 reads SNEGSKA (reference sequence). The CDR3 runs to 15 residues. The junction had 11 bases not matched to a gene; V was cut back by 6 bases and J by 1 base. CDR3 sequence: CSADGPGGISYEQYF. The CDR3 DNA reads as TGCAGTGCGGACGGCCCGGGGGGGATTTCCTACGAGCAGTACTTC.

This clonotype was seen a handful of times. The chain joins TRBV20-1 to TRBJ1-1; D is uncertain. V was shortened by 1 base and J by 4 bases, with 13 bases between the two germline ends. The CDR3 is 14 residues long. Germline V gives CDR1 DFQATT, CDR2 SNEGSKA (reference sequence). The CDR3 sequence: CSARAGEVITEAFF. Written as DNA, the CDR3 is TGCAGTGCTAGAGCCGGGGAAGTTATCACTGAAGCTTTCTTT.

The V gene is TRBV12-3 or TRBV12-4, the J gene TRBJ1-1; a possible D gene is TRBD1 (5 bases). CDR3 length: 12 residues. Trimming shortened V by 3 bases and J by 6 bases, and 8 bases separated the two germline ends. CDR3 loop: CASSFRASEAFF. The CDR3 nucleotides read TGTGCCAGCAGTTTCAGGGCATCTGAAGCTTTCTTT.

The J gene is TRBJ2-7, the V gene TRBV7-9; D may be TRBD1 or TRBD2 (6 bases each). In germline, CDR1 is SEHNR, CDR2 FQNEAQ (reference sequence). Deletions cut 7 bases from V and 0 bases from J, with 16 bases between. CDR3 length: 15 amino acids. The DNA of the CDR3 is TGTGCCAGCATCGCGGGACAACCGGGCTCCTACGAGCAGTACTTC. Encoded protein: CASIAGQPGSYEQYF.

This chain's CDR3 is CSVLGTGDDEQYF. The CDR3 bases are TGCAGCGTGTTGGGGACAGGGGACGACGAGCAGTACTTC. This rearrangement joins TRBV29-1 to TRBJ2-7, with TRBD1 identical over 10 bases. CDR3 size: 13 residues. V gave up 6 bases and J gave up 5 bases; unmatched junction bases: 7. Germline-derived CDR1 and CDR2 are SQVTM and ANQGSEA.

J is TRBJ1-1 and V is TRBV28; D possibly corresponds to TRBD1 (5 bases). The CDR3 totals 12 residues. Germline V gives CDR1 MDHEN, CDR2 SYDVKM. Trimming cost V 6 bases and J 5 bases, with 10 bases left between them. Here the CDR3 DNA reads TGTGCCAGCAGGCTCAGGGAGACTGAAGCTTTCTTT. It is translated as CASRLRETEAFF. The variable domain in full, with the rest retrieved from reference TRBV28 and TRBJ1-1, is DVKVTQSSRYLVKRTGEKVFLECVQDMDHENMFWYRQDPGLGLRLIYFSYDVKMKEKGDIPEGYSVSREKKERFSLILESASTNQTSMYLCASRLRETEAFFGQGTRLTVV.

The chain is built from TRBV29-1 and TRBJ2-1; tentatively, D is TRBD2 (6 bases). The CDR3 totals 16 residues. Germline assignment: CDR1 SQVTM and CDR2 ANQGSEA. With 6 bases removed from V and 1 base from J, the gap between germline ends came to 19 bases. The DNA for the CDR3 is TGCAGCGTGGGGGGACCATCGAGCGGATCCTACAATGAGCAGTTCTTC. Translating it yields CSVGGPSSGSYNEQFF.

V and J are TRBV19 and TRBJ1-3; D not certain. CDR1 and CDR2 (germline): LNHDA, SQIVND (reference sequence). Trimming pared 4 bases from V and 3 bases from J, leaving 10 bases between. This CDR3 comprises 14 residues. The CDR3 coding sequence is TGTGCCAGTAGTACCGAAAGGTTTGGAAACACCATATATTTT. It is translated as CASSTERFGNTIYF. Full variable domain (rest looked up from reference TRBV19 and TRBJ1-3): DGGITQSPKYLFRKEGQNVTLSCEQNLNHDAMYWYRQDPGQGLRLIYYSQIVNDFQKGDIAEGYSVSREKKESFPLTVTSAQKNPTAFYLCASSTERFGNTIYFGEGSWLTVV.

The chain has TRBV24-1 and TRBJ1-5; TRBD1 agrees at 10 bases. The germline CDR1 and CDR2 sequences are KGHDR and SFDVKD. The CDR3 consists of 16 residues. V dropped 3 bases and J dropped 2; count of bases not matched to a gene: 3. In DNA form, the CDR3 reads TGTGCCACCAGTGATACGACAGGGGGCGGCAATCAGCCCCAGCATTTT. Its translation: CATSDTTGGGNQPQHF.

The genes are TRBV11-2 and TRBJ2-5; 8 bases match TRBD2. V gave up 5 bases and J gave up 1 base; unmatched junction bases: 12. The CDR3 has 17 amino acids. CDR1 is SGHAT, CDR2 FQNNGV, per germline. The chain's CDR3 is CASSPVYRGRLQETQYF. DNA for the CDR3: TGTGCCAGCAGCCCGGTGTATCGCGGGAGGCTCCAAGAGACCCAGTACTTC.

This clonotype came up a few times. The gene calls are TRBV3-1 and TRBJ1-2, with no clear D. Trimming removed 1 base from V and 4 bases from J, with 13 bases in between. Germline V gene lookup returns CDR1 LGHDT and CDR2 YNNKEL (reference sequence). This CDR3 region has 15 residues. The CDR3 sequence: CASSQGVTQPYGYTF. CDR3 DNA sequence: TGTGCCAGCAGCCAAGGAGTAACACAACCCTATGGCTACACCTTC.

This clonotype was counted between two and nine times. The CDR3 sequence: CASSSGSTYNEQFF. The CDR3 DNA reads TGTGCCAGCAGCTCGGGTAGCACCTACAATGAGCAGTTCTTC. The gene calls are TRBV11-3 and TRBJ2-1, with D uncertain. This CDR3 region has 14 residues. Trimming stripped 4 bases from V and 2 bases from J, with 9 bases between. Germline lookup yields CDR1 SGHNT and CDR2 YENEEA.

The gene calls are TRBV20-1 and TRBJ2-1, with D unclear. The germline gives CDR1 DFQATT, CDR2 SNEGSKA (reference sequence). The CDR3 runs to 10 residues. V lost 5 bases, J lost 7 bases, and 6 bases lay in between. CDR3 bases: TGCAGTGCTCTAGAAAATGAGCAGTTCTTC. Amino acid sequence: CSALENEQFF.